Here is one T cell receptor (beta chain) with its context. Everyone who took part was roughly 18 to 89 years old, and they came from about 25 US areas. All exposed participants met a person with COVID-19 within 2 weeks before entering the study. This sample was taken from a study of blood T cell repertoires in COVID-19. Study information: In each case, the material was cDNA or gDNA derived from T cells, B-cell-depleted T cells, or PBMCs.

Original processing notes: Amplified reference gene primers provided the basis for estimating nucleated cell counts. TCRdb's copy holds only in-frame clones and misses some; the assay was immunoSEQ multiplex PCR. That table gives V, J and clone size, and the DNA gave D and trimming. The table includes around 320,000 clones, around nine tenths detected once. This TCR came from a woman in her 30s who had been exposed to COVID-19. What was sequenced was PBMCs or T cells enriched from blood (not recorded which).

CDR3 in DNA: TGTGCCAGCAGCCCCCGCGGCACATCCACAGATACGCAGTATTTT. This encodes CASSPRGTSTDTQYF. The chain recombines TRBV7-8 with TRBJ2-3, with no clear D. In germline, CDR1 is SGHVS, CDR2 FQNEAQ. The CDR3 covers 15 residues. With 5 bases removed from V and 2 bases from J, the gap between germline ends came to 14 bases.